Each of the 14 T cell receptor beta chains below was sequenced from the same sample in a study of blood T cells in healthy people across ages. PCR was performed a second time for 7 to 11 cycles using a sample-barcoded 5' primer and a J-beta primer mix. TCRdb recomputed calls from the 5' RACE reads with MiXCR, one row per CDR3 protein. The data show about 640,000 distinct CDR3 sequences, under 65% seen once. Sample: blood. These receptors all come from a man between 60 and 70 years old in good health.

In this sample, this clonotype turned up a few times. The V gene is TRBV12-3 or TRBV12-4, the J gene TRBJ1-2, with D tentatively TRBD1 (5 bases). V lost 5 bases to trimming and J lost 2 bases, with 9 bases between them. This CDR3 has 13 amino acids. Here the CDR3 reads CASSVGDNYGYTF. The DNA of the CDR3 is TGTGCCAGCAGTGTTGGGGACAACTATGGCTACACCTTC.

In this sample, this clonotype turned up a few times. The chain carries TRBV12-3 or TRBV12-4 and TRBJ2-5; 7 nucleotides align to TRBD1. J was trimmed by 2 bases and V by 4 bases; bases with no gene match: 4. The CDR3 consists of 14 residues. CDR3 protein: CASSSTGLQETQYF. Written as DNA, the CDR3 is TGTGCCAGCAGTTCGACAGGGTTACAAGAGACCCAGTACTTC.

V and J are TRBV20-1 and TRBJ2-7; D might be TRBD1 (7 bases). CDR1 is DFQATT, CDR2 SNEGSKA, per germline (reference sequence). CDR3 length equals 14 residues. Trimming stripped 1 base from V and 2 bases from J, with 12 bases between. The CDR3 reads CSARARDRTYEQYF. In DNA, the CDR3 is TGCAGTGCTAGAGCGCGGGACAGAACCTACGAGCAGTACTTC.

A word on this clonotype: A junction boundary mismatches the germline segment, possibly from a read error. The V call is TRBV20-1, the J call TRBJ2-1; TRBD1 matches 7 bases. This CDR3 comprises 16 residues. In germline, CDR1 is DFQATT, CDR2 SNEGSKA (reference sequence). The CDR3 protein is CSARDPGQVIMGEQFF. The CDR3 DNA is TGTAGTGCTAGAGATCCAGGACAGGTCATTATGGGTGAGCAGTTCTTC.

The chain links TRBV6-1 to TRBJ2-5; D gene ambiguous. CDR3 length: 15 amino acids. CDR1 and CDR2 (germline): MNHNS, SASEGT. Trimming stripped 4 bases from V and 0 bases from J, with 12 bases between. The CDR3 reads CASSVLIMYQETQYF. The CDR3 nucleotides are TGTGCCAGCAGTGTCTTAATCATGTACCAAGAGACCCAGTACTTC.

The J gene is TRBJ1-2, the V gene TRBV5-6, with D perhaps TRBD1 (6 bases). Trimming removed 4 bases at V and 6 bases at J, with 13 bases between. Germline V gene lookup returns CDR1 SGHDT and CDR2 YYEEEE. The CDR3 is made up of 13 amino acids. The CDR3 is CASSPTGIHGYTF. The CDR3 DNA reads TGTGCCAGCAGCCCAACAGGGATACATGGCTACACCTTC.

The rearrangement uses TRBV9 and TRBJ2-3, with D hard to call. CDR3 size: 15 residues. V gave up 6 bases and J gave up 4 bases, with 18 bases separating them. CDR1 and CDR2 (germline): SGDLS, YYNGEE. This chain's CDR3 is CASTGPGGWADTQYF. The CDR3 DNA follows: TGTGCCAGCACAGGCCCCGGCGGATGGGCAGATACGCAGTATTTT.

V is TRBV7-2 and J is TRBJ2-1; 11 positions match TRBD2. V gave up 4 bases and J gave up 4 bases; unmatched junction bases: 9. The CDR3 sequence is 17 residues long. Looked up from germline, CDR1 is SGHTA and CDR2 is FQGNSA. CDR3 sequence: CASSSASGGLGYNEQFF. CDR3 DNA sequence: TGTGCCAGCAGCTCCGCTAGCGGGGGGCTAGGTTACAATGAGCAGTTCTTC.

As for this clonotype: The junction does not match germline at one end; this may be a read error. This chain links TRBV5-1 with TRBJ2-7; D is tentatively TRBD1 or TRBD2 (7 bases each). TRBJ2-5 explains the end of the DNA better; the J call may be wrong. Per germline, CDR1 SGHRS and CDR2 YFSETQ. CDR3 length: 15 amino acids. CDR3 DNA sequence: TGTGCCAGCAGCTTGGGAGACAGGGTAGCGGGGACCCAGTACTTC. Its protein product is CASSLGDRVAGTQYF.

The V and J genes are TRBV20-1 and TRBJ2-7, with D hard to call. Deletions cut 6 bases from V and 2 bases from J, with 8 bases between. The CDR3 contains 11 residues. The germline CDR1 and CDR2 sequences are DFQATT and SNEGSKA (reference sequence). CDR3 bases: TGCAGTGCGTCGCAGGCCTACGAGCAGTACTTC. The encoded protein is CSASQAYEQYF.

This clonotype has a handful of counts. The chain couples TRBV2 to TRBJ2-5; tentative D call: TRBD1 (6 bases). The V end lost 0 bases, the J end lost 7 bases, and 15 bases lay between the germline ends. The CDR3 length is 15 residues. Germline V gene data show CDR1 as SNHLY and CDR2 as FYNNEI. The CDR3 coding sequence is TGTGCCAGCAGTGAAGCGCGGCAGGGGATCGGGACCCAGTACTTC. Protein product: CASSEARQGIGTQYF.

This clonotype was picked up a small number of times. V and J are TRBV5-1 and TRBJ2-1, with 8 bases fitting TRBD2. After removal of 4 bases from V and 9 bases from J, the junction contained 9 bases not matched to a gene. CDR1 and CDR2 from the germline V gene are SGHRS and YFSETQ. CDR3 length: 14 residues. CDR3 bases: TGCGCCAGCAGCCTGGACTCCACTAGCGGTGAGCAGTTCTTC. Protein: CASSLDSTSGEQFF.

The rearrangement uses TRBV5-4 and TRBJ2-4; 7 bases align to TRBD1. V gave up 0 bases and J gave up 3 bases; unmatched junction bases: 6. The CDR3 covers 16 residues. The germline gives CDR1 SGHNT, CDR2 YYREEE (reference sequence). CDR3 nucleotides: TGTGCCAGCAGCTTGGATCCAGGGGGTAGCAAAAACATTCAGTACTTC. This gives the protein CASSLDPGGSKNIQYF.

This clonotype was counted between two and nine times. This sequence joins TRBV11-2 and TRBJ2-5; D is ambiguous. Trimming cost V 1 base and J 4 bases, with 19 bases left between them. The CDR3 is 17 residues long. Germline CDR1 and CDR2: SGHAT and FQNNGV. The CDR3, as DNA: TGTGCCAGCAGCTTAGGCGTGCGACCGAGGTTCGGAGAGACCCAGTACTTC. Its translation is CASSLGVRPRFGETQYF.